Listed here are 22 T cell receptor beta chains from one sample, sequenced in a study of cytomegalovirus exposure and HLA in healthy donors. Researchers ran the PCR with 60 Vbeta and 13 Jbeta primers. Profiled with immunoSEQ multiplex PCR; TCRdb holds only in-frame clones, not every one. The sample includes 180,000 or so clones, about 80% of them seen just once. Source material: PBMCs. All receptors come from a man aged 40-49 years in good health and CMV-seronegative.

This CDR3 is CASSLWTENTEAFF. The DNA for the CDR3 is TGTGCCAGCAGCCTATGGACAGAGAACACTGAAGCTTTCTTT. This chain uses TRBV5-4 with TRBJ1-1, with a tentative D call TRBD1 (6 bases). The CDR3 totals 14 residues. The germline V and J ends were trimmed by 4 bases and 1 base, with 11 bases remaining between them. Germline assignment: CDR1 SGHNT and CDR2 YYREEE (reference sequence).

CDR3: CASSAGGINTEAFF. CDR3 DNA: TGTGCCAGCAGCGCAGGGGGCATCAACACTGAAGCTTTCTTT. The J gene is TRBJ1-1, the V gene TRBV5-4; 8 bases line up with TRBD1. The germline CDR1 and CDR2 sequences are SGHNT and YYREEE (reference sequence). The CDR3 covers 14 residues. V lost 4 bases, J lost 2 bases, and 4 bases stayed unmatched. Full variable domain (rest looked up from reference TRBV5-4 and TRBJ1-1): ETGVTQSPTHLIKTRGQQVTLRCSSQSGHNTVSWYQQALGQGPQFIFQYYREEENGRGNFPPRFSGLQFPNYSSELNVNALELDDSALYLCASSAGGINTEAFFGQGTRLTVV.

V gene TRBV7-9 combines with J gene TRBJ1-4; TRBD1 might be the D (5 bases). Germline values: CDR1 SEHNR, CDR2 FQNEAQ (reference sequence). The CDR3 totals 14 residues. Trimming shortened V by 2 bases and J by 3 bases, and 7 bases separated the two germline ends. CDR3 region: CASSLRGSNEKLFF. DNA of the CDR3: TGTGCCAGCAGCTTACGGGGGTCTAATGAAAAACTGTTTTTT.

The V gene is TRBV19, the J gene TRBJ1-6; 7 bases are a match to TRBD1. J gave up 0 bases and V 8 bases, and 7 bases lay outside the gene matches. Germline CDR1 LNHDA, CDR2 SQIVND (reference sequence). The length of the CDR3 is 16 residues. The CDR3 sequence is CASRTGQSSYNSPLHF. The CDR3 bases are TGTGCCAGTCGGACAGGCCAATCCTCCTATAATTCACCCCTCCACTTT.

This CDR3 reads CASSRGGSAGELFF. The CDR3, as DNA: TGTGCCAGCAGCCGGGGGGGGTCGGCCGGGGAGCTGTTTTTT. The chain uses TRBV7-2 and TRBJ2-2; TRBD2 aligns across 8 bases. Germline V gives CDR1 SGHTA, CDR2 FQGNSA. Losses at the gene ends were 5 bases for V and 6 bases for J; bases not matched to a gene: 5. This CDR3 has 14 residues.

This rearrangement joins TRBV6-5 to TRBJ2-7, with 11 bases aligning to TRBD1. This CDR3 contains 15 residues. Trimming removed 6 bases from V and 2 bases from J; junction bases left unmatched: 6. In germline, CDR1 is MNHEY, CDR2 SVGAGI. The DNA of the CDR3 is TGTGCCAGCAGCCGGGACAGGGGGGAAGCCTACGAGCAGTACTTC. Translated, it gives CASSRDRGEAYEQYF.

Written as DNA, the CDR3 is TGTGCCAGCAGCTTAACAGGGGGACTACCCCGTTCCGCAGATACGCAGTATTTT. It codes for CASSLTGGLPRSADTQYF. The chain couples TRBV7-3 to TRBJ2-3; D possibly corresponds to TRBD2 (7 bases). The CDR3 loop spans 18 amino acids. CDR1 and CDR2 from the germline V gene are SGHTA and FQGTGA. Trimming left V 0 bases short and J 4 bases short, with 20 bases between.

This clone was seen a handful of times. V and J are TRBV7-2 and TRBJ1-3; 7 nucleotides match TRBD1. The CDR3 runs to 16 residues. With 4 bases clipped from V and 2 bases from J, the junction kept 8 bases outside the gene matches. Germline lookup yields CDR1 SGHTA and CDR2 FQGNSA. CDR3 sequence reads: CASSSYVGGAGNTIYF. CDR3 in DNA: TGTGCCAGCAGCTCCTACGTAGGGGGCGCTGGAAACACCATATATTTT.

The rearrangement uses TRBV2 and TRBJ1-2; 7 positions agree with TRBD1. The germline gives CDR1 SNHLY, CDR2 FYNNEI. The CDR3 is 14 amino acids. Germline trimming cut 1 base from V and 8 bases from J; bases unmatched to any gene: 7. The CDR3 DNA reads TGTGCCAGCAGTGAAGGTAGGGGGCGCGGAGGCTACACCTTC. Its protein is CASSEGRGRGGYTF.

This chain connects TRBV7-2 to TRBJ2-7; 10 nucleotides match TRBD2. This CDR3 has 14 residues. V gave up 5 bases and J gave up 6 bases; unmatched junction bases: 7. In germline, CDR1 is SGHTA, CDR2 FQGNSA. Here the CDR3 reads CASSHSGGPGEQYF. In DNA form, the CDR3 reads TGTGCCAGCAGCCATAGCGGGGGGCCAGGCGAGCAGTACTTC.

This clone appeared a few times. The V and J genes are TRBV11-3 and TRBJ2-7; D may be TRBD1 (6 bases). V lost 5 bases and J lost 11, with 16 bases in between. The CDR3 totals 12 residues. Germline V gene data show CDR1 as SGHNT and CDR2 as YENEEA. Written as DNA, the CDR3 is TGTGCCAGCAGCCCTCACAGGGAATCTAAGTACTTC. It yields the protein CASSPHRESKYF. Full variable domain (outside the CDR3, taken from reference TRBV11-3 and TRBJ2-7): EAGVVQSPRYKIIEKKQPVAFWCNPISGHNTLYWYLQNLGQGPELLIRYENEEAVDDSQLPKDRFSAERLKGVDSTLKIQPAELGDSAVYLCASSPHRESKYFGPGTRLTVT.

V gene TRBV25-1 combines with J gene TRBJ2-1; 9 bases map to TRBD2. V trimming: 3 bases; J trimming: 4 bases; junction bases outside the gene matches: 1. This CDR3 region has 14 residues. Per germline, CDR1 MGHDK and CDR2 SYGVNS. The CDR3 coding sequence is TGTGCCAGCAGTGATACTAGCGGGTACAATGAGCAGTTCTTC. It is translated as CASSDTSGYNEQFF. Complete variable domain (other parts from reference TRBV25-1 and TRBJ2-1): EADIYQTPRYLVIGTGKKITLECSQTMGHDKMYWYQQDPGMELHLIHYSYGVNSTEKGDLSSESTVSRIRTEHFPLTLESARPSHTSQYLCASSDTSGYNEQFFGPGTRLTVL.

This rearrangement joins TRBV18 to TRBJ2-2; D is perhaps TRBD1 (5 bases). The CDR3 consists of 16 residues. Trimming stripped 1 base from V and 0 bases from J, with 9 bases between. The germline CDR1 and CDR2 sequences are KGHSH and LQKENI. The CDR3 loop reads CASSPQRTTNTGELFF. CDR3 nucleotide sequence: TGTGCCAGCTCACCACAACGGACAACGAACACCGGGGAGCTGTTTTTT. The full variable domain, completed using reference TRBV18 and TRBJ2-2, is NAGVMQNPRHLVRRRGQEARLRCSPMKGHSHVYWYRQLPEEGLKFMVYLQKENIIDESGMPKERFSAEFPKEGPSILRIQQVVRGDSAAYFCASSPQRTTNTGELFFGEGSRLTVL.

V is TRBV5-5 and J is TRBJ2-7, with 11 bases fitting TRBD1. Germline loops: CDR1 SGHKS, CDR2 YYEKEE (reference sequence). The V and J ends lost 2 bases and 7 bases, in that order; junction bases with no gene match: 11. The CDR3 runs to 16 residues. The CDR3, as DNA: TGTGCCAGCAGCTTTGATACGGGACAGGGGGACGTTGAGCAGTACTTC. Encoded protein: CASSFDTGQGDVEQYF.

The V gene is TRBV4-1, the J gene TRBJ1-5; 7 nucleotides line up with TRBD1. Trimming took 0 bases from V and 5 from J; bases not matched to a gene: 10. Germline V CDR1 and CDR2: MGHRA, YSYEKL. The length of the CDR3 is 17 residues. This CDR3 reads CASSQDYRQGEHQPQHF. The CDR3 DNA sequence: TGCGCCAGCAGCCAAGATTATCGGCAGGGGGAACATCAGCCCCAGCATTTT.

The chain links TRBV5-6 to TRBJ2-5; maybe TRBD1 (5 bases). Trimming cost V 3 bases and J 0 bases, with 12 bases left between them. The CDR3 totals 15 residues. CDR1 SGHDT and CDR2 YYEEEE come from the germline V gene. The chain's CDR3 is CASSSADTYQETQYF. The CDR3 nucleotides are TGTGCCAGCAGCTCGGCGGACACTTACCAAGAGACCCAGTACTTC. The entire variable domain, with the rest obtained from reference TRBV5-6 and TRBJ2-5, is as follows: DAGVTQSPTHLIKTRGQQVTLRCSPKSGHDTVSWYQQALGQGPQFIFQYYEEEERQRGNFPDRFSGHQFPNYSSELNVNALLLGDSALYLCASSSADTYQETQYFGPGTRLLVL.

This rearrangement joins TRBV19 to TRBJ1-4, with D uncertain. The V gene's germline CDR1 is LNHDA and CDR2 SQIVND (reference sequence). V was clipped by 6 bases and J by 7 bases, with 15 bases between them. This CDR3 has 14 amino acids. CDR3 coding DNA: TGTGCCAGTAGACCACATAATGGAGGTGAAAAACTGTTTTTT. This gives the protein CASRPHNGGEKLFF.

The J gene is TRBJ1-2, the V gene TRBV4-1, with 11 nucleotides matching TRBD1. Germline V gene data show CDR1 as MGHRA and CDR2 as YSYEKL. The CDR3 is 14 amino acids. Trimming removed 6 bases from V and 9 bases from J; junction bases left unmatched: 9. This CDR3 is CASRGPGQGVSYTF. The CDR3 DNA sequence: TGCGCCAGCAGAGGACCGGGACAGGGGGTCAGCTACACCTTC.

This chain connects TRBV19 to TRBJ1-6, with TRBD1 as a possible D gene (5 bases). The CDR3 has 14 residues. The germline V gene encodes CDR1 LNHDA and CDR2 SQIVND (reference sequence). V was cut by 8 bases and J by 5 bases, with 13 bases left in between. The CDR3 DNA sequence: TGTGCCAGTCAGAGACAGCCAGATAATTCACCCCTCCACTTT. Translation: CASQRQPDNSPLHF.

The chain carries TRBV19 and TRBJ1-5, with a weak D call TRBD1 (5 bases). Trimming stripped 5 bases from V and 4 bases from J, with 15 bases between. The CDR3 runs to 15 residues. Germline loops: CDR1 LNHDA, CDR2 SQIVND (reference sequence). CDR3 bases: TGTGCCAGTAGTCGAGGGGACGGGGGTAATCAGCCCCAGCATTTT. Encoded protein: CASSRGDGGNQPQHF.

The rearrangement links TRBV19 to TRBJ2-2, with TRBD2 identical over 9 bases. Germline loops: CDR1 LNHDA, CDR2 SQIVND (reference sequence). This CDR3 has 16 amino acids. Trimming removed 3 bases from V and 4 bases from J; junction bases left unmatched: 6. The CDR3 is CASSIRQAGGTGELFF. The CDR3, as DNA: TGTGCCAGTAGTATCCGGCAAGCGGGAGGCACCGGGGAGCTGTTTTTT.

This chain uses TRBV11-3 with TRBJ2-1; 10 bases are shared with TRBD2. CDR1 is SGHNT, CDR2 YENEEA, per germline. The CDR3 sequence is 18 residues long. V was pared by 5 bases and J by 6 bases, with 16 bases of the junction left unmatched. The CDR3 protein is CASSTPRAGGAPSNEQFF. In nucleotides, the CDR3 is TGTGCCAGCAGCACCCCCCGAGCGGGGGGGGCCCCTAGCAATGAGCAGTTCTTC.